These T cell receptor beta chains were read from a single sample in a study of technical replicates of blood from a handful of donors. Profiled with immunoSEQ multiplex PCR; TCRdb holds only in-frame clones, not every one. The profile shows about 97,000 clones, approximately 96% of them singletons. Sample: T cells isolated from PBMCs. These receptors were collected from a human donor in good health. Both conserved end residues are part of each CDR3. Fields, in order: V gene, J gene, CDR3 protein.

>TRBV5-4|TRBJ1-4
CASSLGATNEKLFF
>TRBV2|TRBJ2-2
CASRDDWGRELFF
>TRBV9|TRBJ2-1
CASSTRQGYEQFF
>TRBV19|TRBJ2-1
CASSTGTSVYNEQFF
>TRBV15|TRBJ2-3
CATSREGGSTDTQYF
>TRBV7-9|TRBJ1-1
CASSWTGGGTEAFF
>TRBV28|TRBJ1-2
CASRDRTGGGYGYTF
>TRBV6-5|TRBJ2-1
CASSPLVLAGNEQFF
>TRBV5-6|TRBJ2-5
CASSQTLSGRAQETQYF
>TRBV5-6|TRBJ2-7
CASSLFLSTYEQYF
>TRBV7-2|TRBJ2-7
CASSMGLDNSYEQYF
>TRBV7-7|TRBJ2-1
CASSLKAGGSYNEQFF
>TRBV14|TRBJ2-5
CASSPGETQYF
>TRBV10-3|TRBJ1-1
CATATELNTEAFF
>TRBV27|TRBJ2-7
CASSLGQNYEQYF
>TRBV11-2|TRBJ2-5
CASSSDLAGGETQYF
>TRBV28|TRBJ1-3
CASRARGAGSGNTIYF
>TRBV4-1|TRBJ2-7
CASSQVTAPTYEQYF
>TRBV9|TRBJ2-1
CASLGSGRGHNEQFF
>TRBV5-4|TRBJ2-1
CASSLELAGDNEQFF
>TRBV5-6|TRBJ2-7
CASSLRWAPYEQYF
>TRBV29-1|TRBJ1-4
CSVWGQELFF
>TRBV5-1|TRBJ2-3
CASSLATDTQYF
>TRBV25-1|TRBJ1-1
CASSAQVGWDINTEAFF
>TRBV9|TRBJ1-1
CASSPQPRDRDTEAFF
>TRBV18|TRBJ2-1
CASSRLAGVVNEQFF
>TRBV30|TRBJ2-7
CAWAAVSPYEQYF
>TRBV29-1|TRBJ2-7
CSVVLATYEQYF
>TRBV9|TRBJ1-2
CASSAFRGVRGPYGYTF
>TRBV7-9|TRBJ2-3
CASSFRGQTTDTQYF
>TRBV11-2|TRBJ2-3
CASSLNSAGGMDTQYF
>TRBV7-2|TRBJ1-5
CASSSDKGGRLGEPQHF
>TRBV19|TRBJ2-7
CASSTTGLQDEQYF
>TRBV15|TRBJ1-5
CATSRDTYQPQHF
>TRBV20-1|TRBJ2-7
CSARGGTSGNF
>TRBV27|TRBJ2-7
CASSLARAYEQYF
>TRBV7-3|TRBJ2-3
CASSLIWTSKADTQYF
>TRBV19|TRBJ1-2
CASSIGPTGGRYGYTF
>TRBV5-8|TRBJ2-3
CASSNRVTDTQYF
>TRBV6-5|TRBJ2-1
CASSLDRDENNEQFF
>TRBV19|TRBJ2-1
CASNPDRATYNEQFF